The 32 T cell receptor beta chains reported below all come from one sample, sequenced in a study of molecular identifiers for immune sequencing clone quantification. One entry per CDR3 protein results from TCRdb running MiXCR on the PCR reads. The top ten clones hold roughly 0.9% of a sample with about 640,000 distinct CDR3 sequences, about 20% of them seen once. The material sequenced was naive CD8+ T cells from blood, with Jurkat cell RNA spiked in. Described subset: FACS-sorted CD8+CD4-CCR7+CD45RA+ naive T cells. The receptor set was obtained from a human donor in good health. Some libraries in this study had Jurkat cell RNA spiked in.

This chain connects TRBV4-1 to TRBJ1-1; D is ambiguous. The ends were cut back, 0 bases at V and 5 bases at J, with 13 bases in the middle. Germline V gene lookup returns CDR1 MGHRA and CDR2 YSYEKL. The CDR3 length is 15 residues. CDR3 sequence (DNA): TGCGCCAGCAGCCAAGATCGGCAAGTGGGGACTGAAGCTTTCTTT. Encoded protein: CASSQDRQVGTEAFF.

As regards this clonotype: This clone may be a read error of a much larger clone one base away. CDR3 coding DNA: TGCGCCAGCAGCACGGAACTAGCGGGAGGGACCTTGCCCGGGGAGCTGTTTTTT. It specifies CASSTELAGGTLPGELFF. The rearrangement uses TRBV5-1 and TRBJ2-2; 13 nucleotides match TRBD2. The germline V gene encodes CDR1 SGHRS and CDR2 YFSETQ. This CDR3 comprises 18 residues. V trimming: 4 bases; J trimming: 6 bases; junction bases outside the gene matches: 12.

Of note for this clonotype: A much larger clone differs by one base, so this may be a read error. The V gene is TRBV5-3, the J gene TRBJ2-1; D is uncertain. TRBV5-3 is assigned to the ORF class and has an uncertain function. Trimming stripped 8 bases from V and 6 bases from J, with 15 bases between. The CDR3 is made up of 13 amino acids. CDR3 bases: TGTGCCAGCAGACAAGACACCTGCAATGAGCAGTTCTTC. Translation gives CASRQDTCNEQFF.

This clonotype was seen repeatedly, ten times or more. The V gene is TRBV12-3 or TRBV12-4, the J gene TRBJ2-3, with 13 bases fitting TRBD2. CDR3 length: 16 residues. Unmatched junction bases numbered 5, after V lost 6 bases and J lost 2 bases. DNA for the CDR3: TGTGCCAGCAGGAGACTAGCGGGGGGTCTCACAGATACGCAGTATTTT. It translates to CASRRLAGGLTDTQYF.

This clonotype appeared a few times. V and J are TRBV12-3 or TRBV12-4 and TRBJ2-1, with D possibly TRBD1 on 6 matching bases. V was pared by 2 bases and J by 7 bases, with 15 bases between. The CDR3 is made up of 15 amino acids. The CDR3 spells CASSLLGTKGNEQFF. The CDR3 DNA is TGTGCCAGCAGTTTACTAGGGACAAAAGGGAATGAGCAGTTCTTC.

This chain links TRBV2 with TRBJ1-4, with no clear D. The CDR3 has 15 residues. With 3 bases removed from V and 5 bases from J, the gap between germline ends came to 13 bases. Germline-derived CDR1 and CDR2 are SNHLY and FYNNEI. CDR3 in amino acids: CASSDPKGPNEKLFF. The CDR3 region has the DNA TGTGCCAGCAGTGACCCTAAGGGTCCAAATGAAAAACTGTTTTTT.

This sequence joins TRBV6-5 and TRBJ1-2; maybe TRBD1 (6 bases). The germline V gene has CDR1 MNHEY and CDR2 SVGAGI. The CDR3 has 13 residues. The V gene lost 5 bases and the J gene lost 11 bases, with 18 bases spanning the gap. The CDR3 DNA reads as TGTGCCAGCAGTGAGGGCAGGGGAAGTCCTTACACCTTC. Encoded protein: CASSEGRGSPYTF.

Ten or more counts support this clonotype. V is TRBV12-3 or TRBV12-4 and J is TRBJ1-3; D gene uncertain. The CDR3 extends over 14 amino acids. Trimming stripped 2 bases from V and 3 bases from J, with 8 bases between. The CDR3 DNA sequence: TGTGCCAGCAGTTTAACCGGCGTTGGAAACACCATATATTTT. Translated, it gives CASSLTGVGNTIYF.

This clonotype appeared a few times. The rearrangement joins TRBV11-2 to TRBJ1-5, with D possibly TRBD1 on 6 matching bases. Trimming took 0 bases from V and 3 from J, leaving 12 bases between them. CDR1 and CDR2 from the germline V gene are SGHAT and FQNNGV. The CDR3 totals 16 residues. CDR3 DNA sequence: TGTGCCAGCAGCTTAGACGGGGGCCAGACCAATCAGCCCCAGCATTTT. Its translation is CASSLDGGQTNQPQHF.

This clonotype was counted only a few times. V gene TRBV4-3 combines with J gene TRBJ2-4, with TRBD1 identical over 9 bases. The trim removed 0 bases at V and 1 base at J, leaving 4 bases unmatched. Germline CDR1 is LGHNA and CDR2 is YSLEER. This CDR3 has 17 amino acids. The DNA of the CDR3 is TGCGCCAGCAGCCAAGATTGGACAGGGGATGCCAAAAACATTCAGTACTTC. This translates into CASSQDWTGDAKNIQYF.

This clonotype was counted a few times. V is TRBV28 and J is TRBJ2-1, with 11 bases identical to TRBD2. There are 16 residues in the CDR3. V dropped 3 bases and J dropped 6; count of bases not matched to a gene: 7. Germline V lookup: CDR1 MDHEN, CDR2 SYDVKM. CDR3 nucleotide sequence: TGTGCCAGCAGTTTGTTGGTTAGCGGGAGGGGCAATGAGCAGTTCTTC. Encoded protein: CASSLLVSGRGNEQFF.

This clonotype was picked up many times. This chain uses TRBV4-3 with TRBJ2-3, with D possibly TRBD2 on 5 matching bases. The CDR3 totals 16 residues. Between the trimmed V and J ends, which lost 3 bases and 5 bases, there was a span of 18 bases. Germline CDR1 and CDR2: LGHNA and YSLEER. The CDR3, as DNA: TGCGCCAGCAGCCATGAACCGGGAACTAACATAGATACGCAGTATTTT. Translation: CASSHEPGTNIDTQYF.

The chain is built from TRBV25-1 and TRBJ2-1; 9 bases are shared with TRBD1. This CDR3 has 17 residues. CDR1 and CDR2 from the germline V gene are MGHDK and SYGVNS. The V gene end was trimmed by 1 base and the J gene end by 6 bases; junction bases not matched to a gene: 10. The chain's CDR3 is CASSEFTGTGIPNEQFF. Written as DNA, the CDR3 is TGTGCCAGCAGTGAATTTACCGGGACAGGGATCCCCAATGAGCAGTTCTTC.

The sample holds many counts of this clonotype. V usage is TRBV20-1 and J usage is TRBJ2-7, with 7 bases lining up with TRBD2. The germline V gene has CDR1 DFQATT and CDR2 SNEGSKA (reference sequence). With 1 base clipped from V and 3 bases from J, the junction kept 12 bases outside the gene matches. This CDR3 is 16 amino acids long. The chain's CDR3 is CSARAPASGAGYEQYF. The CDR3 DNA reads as TGCAGTGCTAGAGCACCAGCTAGCGGAGCGGGCTACGAGCAGTACTTC.

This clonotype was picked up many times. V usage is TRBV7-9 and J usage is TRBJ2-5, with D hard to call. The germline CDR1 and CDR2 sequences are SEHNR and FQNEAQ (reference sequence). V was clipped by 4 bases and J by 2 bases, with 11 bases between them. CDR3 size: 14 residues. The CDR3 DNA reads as TGTGCCAGCAGCTACGAAGTGAAACAAGAGACCCAGTACTTC. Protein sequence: CASSYEVKQETQYF.

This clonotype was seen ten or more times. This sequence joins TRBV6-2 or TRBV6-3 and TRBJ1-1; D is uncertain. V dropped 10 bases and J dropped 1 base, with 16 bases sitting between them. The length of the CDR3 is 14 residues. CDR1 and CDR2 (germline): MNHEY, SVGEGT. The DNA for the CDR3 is TGTGCCACCTCCCGCGGATGGGAGAACACTGAAGCTTTCTTT. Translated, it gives CATSRGWENTEAFF.

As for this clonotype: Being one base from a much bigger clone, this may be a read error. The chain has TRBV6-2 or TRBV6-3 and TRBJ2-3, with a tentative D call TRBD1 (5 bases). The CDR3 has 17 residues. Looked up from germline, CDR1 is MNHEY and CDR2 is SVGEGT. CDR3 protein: CASTQMQPKPSTGTQYF. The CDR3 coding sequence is TGTGCCAGCACCCAGATGCAGCCCAAGCCGAGCACAGGTACGCAGTATTTT.

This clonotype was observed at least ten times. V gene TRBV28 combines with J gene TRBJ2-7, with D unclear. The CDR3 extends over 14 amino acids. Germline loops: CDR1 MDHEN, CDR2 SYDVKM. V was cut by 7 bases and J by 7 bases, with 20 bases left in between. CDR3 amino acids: CASILPLLLTEQYF. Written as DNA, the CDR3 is TGTGCCAGCATCCTTCCTCTGTTACTAACGGAGCAGTACTTC.

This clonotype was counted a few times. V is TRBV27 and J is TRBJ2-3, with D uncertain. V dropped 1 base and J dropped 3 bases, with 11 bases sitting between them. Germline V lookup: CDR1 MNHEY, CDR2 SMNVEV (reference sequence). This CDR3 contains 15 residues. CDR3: CASSLWPGRTDTQYF. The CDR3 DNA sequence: TGTGCCAGCAGTTTATGGCCAGGCCGAACAGATACGCAGTATTTT.

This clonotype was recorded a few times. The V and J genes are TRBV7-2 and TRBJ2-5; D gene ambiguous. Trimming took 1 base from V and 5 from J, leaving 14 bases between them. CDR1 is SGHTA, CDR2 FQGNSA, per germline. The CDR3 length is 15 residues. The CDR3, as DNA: TGTGCCAGCAGCTTAGAGGCTCGTGGGGTGGAGACCCAGTACTTC. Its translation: CASSLEARGVETQYF.

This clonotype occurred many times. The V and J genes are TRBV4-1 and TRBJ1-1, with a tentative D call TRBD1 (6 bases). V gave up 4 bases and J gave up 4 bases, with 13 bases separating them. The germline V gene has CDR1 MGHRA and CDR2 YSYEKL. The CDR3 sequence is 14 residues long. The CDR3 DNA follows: TGCGCCAGCAGCCGGACAGTAGCGGTCACTGAAGCTTTCTTT. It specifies CASSRTVAVTEAFF.

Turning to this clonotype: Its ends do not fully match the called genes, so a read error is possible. The CDR3 protein is CAGSPNSYEQYF. The CDR3 DNA reads as TGTGCCGGCAGCCCTAACTCCTACGAGCAGTACTTC. The chain joins TRBV7-9 to TRBJ2-7; D remains ambiguous. The CDR3 totals 12 residues. Germline values: CDR1 SEHNR, CDR2 FQNEAQ (reference sequence).

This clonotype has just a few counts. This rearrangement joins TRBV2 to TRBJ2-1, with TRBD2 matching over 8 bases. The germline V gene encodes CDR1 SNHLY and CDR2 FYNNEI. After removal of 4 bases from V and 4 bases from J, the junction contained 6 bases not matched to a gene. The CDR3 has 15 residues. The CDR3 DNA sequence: TGTGCCAGCAGTGTTGGCAGCGGGGGATACAATGAGCAGTTCTTC. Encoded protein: CASSVGSGGYNEQFF. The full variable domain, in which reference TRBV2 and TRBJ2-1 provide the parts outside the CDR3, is EPEVTQTPSHQVTQMGQEVILRCVPISNHLYFYWYRQILGQKVEFLVSFYNNEISEKSEIFDDQFSVERPDGSNFTLKIRSTKLEDSAMYFCASSVGSGGYNEQFFGPGTRLTVL.

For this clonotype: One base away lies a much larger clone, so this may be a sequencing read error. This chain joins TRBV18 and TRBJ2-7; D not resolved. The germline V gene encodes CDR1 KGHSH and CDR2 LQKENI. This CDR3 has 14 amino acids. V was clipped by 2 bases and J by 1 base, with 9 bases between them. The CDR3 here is CASSPGPKSYEQYF. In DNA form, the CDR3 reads TGTGCCAGCTCACCAGGCCCGAAGTCCTACGAGCAGTACTTC. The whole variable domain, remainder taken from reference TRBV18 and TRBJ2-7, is NAGVMQNPRHLVRRRGQEARLRCSPMKGHSHVYWYRQLPEEGLKFMVYLQKENIIDESGMPKERFSAEFPKEGPSILRIQQVVRGDSAAYFCASSPGPKSYEQYFGPGTRLTVT.

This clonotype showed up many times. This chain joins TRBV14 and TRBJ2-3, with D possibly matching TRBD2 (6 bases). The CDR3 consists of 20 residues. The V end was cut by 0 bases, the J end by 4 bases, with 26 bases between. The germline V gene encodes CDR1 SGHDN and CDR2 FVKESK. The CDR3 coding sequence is TGTGCCAGCAGCCAAGATCGTCGAAGGGAGGATCCTCTTTTGGCAGATACGCAGTATTTT. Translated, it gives CASSQDRRREDPLLADTQYF.

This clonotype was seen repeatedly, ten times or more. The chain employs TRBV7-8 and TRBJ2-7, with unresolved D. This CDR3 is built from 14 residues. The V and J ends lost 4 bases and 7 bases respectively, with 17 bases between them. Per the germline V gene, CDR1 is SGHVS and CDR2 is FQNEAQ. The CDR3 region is CASSWAPDWDEQYF. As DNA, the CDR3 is TGTGCCAGCAGCTGGGCGCCCGATTGGGATGAGCAGTACTTC.

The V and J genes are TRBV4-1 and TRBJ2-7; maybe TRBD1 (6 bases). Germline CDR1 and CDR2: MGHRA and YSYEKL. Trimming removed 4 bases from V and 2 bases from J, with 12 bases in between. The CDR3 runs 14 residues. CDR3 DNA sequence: TGCGCCAGCAGCCCCAGCAGGGGAACCTACGAGCAGTACTTC. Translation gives CASSPSRGTYEQYF.

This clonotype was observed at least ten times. The CDR3 reads CASSPHSGYEQYF. CDR3 nucleotide sequence: TGTGCCAGCAGTCCCCACTCCGGGTACGAGCAGTACTTC. The V gene is TRBV28, the J gene TRBJ2-7; D is undetermined. CDR3 size: 13 residues. In germline, CDR1 is MDHEN, CDR2 SYDVKM. The V end was cut by 5 bases, the J end by 4 bases, with 12 bases between.

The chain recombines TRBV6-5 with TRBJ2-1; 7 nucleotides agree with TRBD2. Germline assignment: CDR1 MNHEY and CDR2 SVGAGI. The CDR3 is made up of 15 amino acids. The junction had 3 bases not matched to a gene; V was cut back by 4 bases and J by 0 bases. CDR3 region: CASSWRETSYNEQFF. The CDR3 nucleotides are TGTGCCAGCAGTTGGCGGGAGACCTCCTACAATGAGCAGTTCTTC.

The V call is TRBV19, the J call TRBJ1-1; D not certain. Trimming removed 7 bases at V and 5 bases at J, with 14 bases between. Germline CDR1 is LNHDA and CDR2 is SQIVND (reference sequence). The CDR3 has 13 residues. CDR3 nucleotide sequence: TGTGCCAGTACCATAGGGTGGAGGACTGAAGCTTTCTTT. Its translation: CASTIGWRTEAFF. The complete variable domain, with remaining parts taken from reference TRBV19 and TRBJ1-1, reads DGGITQSPKYLFRKEGQNVTLSCEQNLNHDAMYWYRQDPGQGLRLIYYSQIVNDFQKGDIAEGYSVSREKKESFPLTVTSAQKNPTAFYLCASTIGWRTEAFFGQGTRLTVV.

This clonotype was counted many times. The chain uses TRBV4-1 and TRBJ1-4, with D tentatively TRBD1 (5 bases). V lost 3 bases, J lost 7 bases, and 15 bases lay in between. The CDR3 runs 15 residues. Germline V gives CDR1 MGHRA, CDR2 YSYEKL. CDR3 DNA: TGCGCCAGCAGCCAGGGGTTGGGGCAGGGTGAAAAACTGTTTTTT. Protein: CASSQGLGQGEKLFF.

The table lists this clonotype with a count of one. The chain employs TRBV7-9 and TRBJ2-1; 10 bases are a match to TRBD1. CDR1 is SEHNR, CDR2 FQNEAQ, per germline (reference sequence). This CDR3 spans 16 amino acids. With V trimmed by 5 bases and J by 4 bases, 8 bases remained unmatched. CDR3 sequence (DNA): TGTGCCAGCAGCCGCTCCGGGACAGGGGATTACAATGAGCAGTTCTTC. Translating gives CASSRSGTGDYNEQFF.